The entry below describes one TCR beta chain. One Seattle source followed patients from active infection through their disease course. In the original analysis: Nucleated cell number was recorded as an estimate derived from reference gene primer amplification. Clones were sequenced by immunoSEQ multiplex PCR, and TCRdb holds only the in-frame ones, with some missing. That table gives V, J and clone size, and the DNA gave D and trimming. The sample includes roughly 42,000 clones, roughly 92% seen only once; the top ten take over 0.3%. The data were taken from a study of blood T cell repertoires in COVID-19. On the study more broadly: The study drew acute and convalescent COVID-19 samples from the United States, Italy and Spain. Sources were T cells, B-cell-depleted T cells, or PBMCs; the material itself was cDNA or gDNA.

Germline V gene lookup returns CDR1 SQVTM and CDR2 ANQGSEA. V lost 7 bases and J 4 bases, leaving 13 bases between the germline ends. This CDR3 region has 12 residues. The chain joins TRBV29-1 to TRBJ2-5; D is unclear. The sample taken for sequencing was peripheral blood. This sequence originates from a man in his forties or fifties with COVID-19, enrolled during active disease. Written as DNA, the CDR3 is TGCAGCGCATTGCTGGGCTTAGAGACCCAGTACTTC. Its protein is CSALLGLETQYF.